One and the same sample provided the 31 T cell receptor beta chains below, sequenced in a study of control samples from healthy donors and cancer patients. Measured with immunoSEQ multiplex PCR; TCRdb has only the in-frame clones, and not every one. The profile covers roughly 220,000 clones, with about 94% appearing a single time and about 1.6% taken by the ten largest. Sequencing input: blood. The receptors were gathered from a man aged 50 or older in good health.

This chain joins TRBV5-1 and TRBJ1-1; tentative D call: TRBD1 (5 bases). The V gene lost 0 bases and the J gene lost 4 bases, with 10 bases spanning the gap. Germline V gene sequence: CDR1 SGHRS, CDR2 YFSETQ. This CDR3 has 14 amino acids. CDR3 coding DNA: TGCGCCAGCAGCTTGGAGGCAGGGAGCACTGAAGCTTTCTTT. This translates into CASSLEAGSTEAFF.

The gene calls are TRBV20-1 and TRBJ1-1; possibly TRBD1 for D (5 bases). CDR1 and CDR2 from the germline V gene are DFQATT and SNEGSKA (reference sequence). Deletions cut 6 bases from V and 8 bases from J, with 16 bases between. This CDR3 has 12 amino acids. Here the CDR3 DNA reads TGCAGTGCGAGTTTATGGGGCGGGGAAGCTTTCTTT. Residues: CSASLWGGEAFF.

This chain connects TRBV27 to TRBJ2-6; TRBD1 matches at 9 bases. This CDR3 is 18 amino acids long. Germline trimming cut 8 bases from V and 0 bases from J; bases unmatched to any gene: 11. Per germline, CDR1 MNHEY and CDR2 SMNVEV (reference sequence). This chain's CDR3 is CASSFDRGGYSGANVLTF. The CDR3 DNA is TGTGCCAGCTCCTTTGACAGGGGGGGGTACTCTGGGGCCAACGTCCTGACTTTC.

The V gene is TRBV5-1, the J gene TRBJ1-1; maybe TRBD1 (5 bases). Germline V gene data show CDR1 as SGHRS and CDR2 as YFSETQ. The V and J ends lost 1 base and 3 bases respectively, with 13 bases between them. The CDR3 covers 15 residues. The chain's CDR3 is CASSLRQLGDTEAFF. CDR3 in DNA: TGCGCCAGCAGCTTGAGGCAGTTGGGGGACACTGAAGCTTTCTTT.

In its sample, this clone was seen a few times. CDR3 DNA sequence: TGTGCCATCAACGCCCCTCGGGGGCCCTCTGGAAACACCATATATTTT. Translation gives CAINAPRGPSGNTIYF. V usage is TRBV11-2 and J usage is TRBJ1-3, with D maybe TRBD1 (6 bases). The CDR3 totals 16 residues. Trimming pared 10 bases from V and 0 bases from J, leaving 19 bases between. In germline, CDR1 is SGHAT, CDR2 FQNNGV.

The CDR3 DNA sequence: TGTGCCAGCAGTTACGAGGCGGCCCAAGAGACCCAGTACTTC. Protein: CASSYEAAQETQYF. The chain joins TRBV6-5 to TRBJ2-5; D uncertain. CDR3 length equals 14 residues. Germline V gene data show CDR1 as MNHEY and CDR2 as SVGAGI. V was trimmed by 2 bases and J by 1 base, leaving 8 bases between them.

J is TRBJ2-3 and V is TRBV7-2; no clear D gene. The ends were cut back, 0 bases at V and 4 bases at J, with 11 bases in the middle. Germline CDR1 and CDR2: SGHTA and FQGNSA. The CDR3 covers 15 residues. CDR3 loop: CASSLALGAADTQYF. CDR3 coding DNA: TGTGCCAGCAGCTTAGCCCTCGGAGCCGCAGATACGCAGTATTTT.

The chain is built from TRBV5-1 and TRBJ1-1; TRBD1 is a possible D gene (5 bases). From germline, CDR1 is SGHRS and CDR2 YFSETQ. Trimming took 1 base from V and 7 from J, leaving 17 bases between them. This CDR3 is built from 15 residues. CDR3 DNA: TGCGCCAGCAGCTTGCTGGGCAGGGCAGAGAGTGAAGCTTTCTTT. It is translated as CASSLLGRAESEAFF. The full variable domain, in which reference TRBV5-1 and TRBJ1-1 provide the parts outside the CDR3, is KAGVTQTPRYLIKTRGQQVTLSCSPISGHRSVSWYQQTPGQGLQFLFEYFSETQRNKGNFPGRFSGRQFSNSRSEMNVSTLELGDSALYLCASSLLGRAESEAFFGQGTRLTVV.

J is TRBJ2-5 and V is TRBV4-3; D is unresolved. Trimming removed 4 bases from V and 5 bases from J, with 17 bases in between. Germline assignment: CDR1 LGHNA and CDR2 YSLEER. The CDR3 is 15 amino acids. The CDR3 sequence: CASSPTDFAAETQYF. DNA for the CDR3: TGCGCCAGCAGCCCTACCGATTTCGCTGCGGAGACCCAGTACTTC.

This chain joins TRBV3-1 (or the pseudogene TRBV3-2) and TRBJ1-2, with D hard to call. CDR1 is LGHDT, CDR2 YNNKEL, per germline (reference sequence). V lost 4 bases to trimming and J lost 1 base, with 10 bases between them. The CDR3 is 14 residues long. The CDR3 here is CASSPGPINYGYTF. In DNA, the CDR3 is TGTGCCAGCAGCCCCGGTCCGATTAACTATGGCTACACCTTC.

The chain carries TRBV4-1 and TRBJ2-3, with 9 bases lining up with TRBD2. Per germline, CDR1 MGHRA and CDR2 YSYEKL. This CDR3 is 15 amino acids long. The trim removed 0 bases at V and 4 bases at J, leaving 2 bases unmatched. For the CDR3, the DNA is TGCGCCAGCAGCCAAGAGCGGGGGGGCCCAGATACGCAGTATTTT. Translating it yields CASSQERGGPDTQYF.

V and J are TRBV24-1 and TRBJ2-1; the match to TRBD2 covers 7 bases. CDR1 and CDR2 from the germline V gene are KGHDR and SFDVKD. This CDR3 has 16 amino acids. J lost 6 bases, V lost 4 bases, and 11 bases had no gene match. CDR3 in DNA: TGTGCCACCAGTGACCCCTGGGGGGGTACTGCCAATGAGCAGTTCTTC. Its translation: CATSDPWGGTANEQFF.

Only one count was recorded for this clone. The chain has TRBV28 and TRBJ2-3; D is unclear. Per the germline V gene, CDR1 is MDHEN and CDR2 is SYDVKM. This CDR3 has 13 residues. With 6 bases removed from V and 2 bases from J, the gap between germline ends came to 9 bases. As DNA, the CDR3 is TGTGCCAGCAGCCGCTCTGACACAGATACGCAGTATTTT. It encodes CASSRSDTDTQYF.

The rearrangement joins TRBV7-2 to TRBJ2-1; a weak D match, TRBD2 (5 bases). This CDR3 has 17 residues. V was trimmed by 2 bases and J by 0 bases, leaving 14 bases between them. The germline gives CDR1 SGHTA, CDR2 FQGNSA. CDR3 region: CASSLTTLEGSYNEQFF. DNA of the CDR3: TGTGCCAGCAGCTTAACTACTCTTGAGGGCTCCTACAATGAGCAGTTCTTC. The full variable domain, its missing parts supplied by reference TRBV7-2 and TRBJ2-1, is GAGVSQSPSNKVTEKGKDVELRCDPISGHTALYWYRQSLGQGLEFLIYFQGNSAPDKSGLPSDRFSAERTGGSVSTLTIQRTQQEDSAVYLCASSLTTLEGSYNEQFFGPGTRLTVL.

V gene TRBV28 combines with J gene TRBJ1-5; the match to TRBD1 covers 10 bases. The CDR3 covers 14 residues. The J segment lost 3 bases and the V segment lost 5 bases, leaving 1 base of the junction unmatched. CDR1 and CDR2 from the germline V gene are MDHEN and SYDVKM. CDR3 residues: CASSGTGDNQPQHF. As DNA, the CDR3 is TGTGCCAGCAGTGGGACAGGGGACAATCAGCCCCAGCATTTT.

The chain recombines TRBV7-9 with TRBJ1-1; D gene ambiguous. The germline CDR1 and CDR2 sequences are SEHNR and FQNEAQ (reference sequence). The CDR3 is made up of 12 amino acids. V lost 3 bases, J lost 7 bases, and 9 bases lay in between. Here the CDR3 reads CASSLSGIEAFF. CDR3 DNA: TGTGCCAGCAGCTTGTCCGGGATTGAAGCTTTCTTT.

The genes are TRBV7-2 and TRBJ1-2; a weak D match, TRBD1 (5 bases). CDR1 SGHTA and CDR2 FQGNSA come from the germline V gene. The CDR3 totals 15 residues. Between the trimmed V and J ends, which lost 5 bases and 8 bases, there was a span of 21 bases. In DNA, the CDR3 is TGTGCCAGCAGCCCTAGGGAGGGGCGACAAAGAGGCTACACCTTC. Translated, it gives CASSPREGRQRGYTF.

J is TRBJ2-7 and V is TRBV5-4; 8 bases are shared with TRBD2. V lost 1 base to trimming and J lost 6 bases; unmatched junction nucleotides: 6. This CDR3 contains 14 residues. CDR1 SGHNT and CDR2 YYREEE come from the germline V gene (reference sequence). CDR3 bases: TGTGCCAGCAGCTTGACGGGGGGGCGTGCCGAGCAGTACTTC. It specifies CASSLTGGRAEQYF. Combining the CDR3 with reference TRBV5-4 and TRBJ2-7 gives the whole variable domain ETGVTQSPTHLIKTRGQQVTLRCSSQSGHNTVSWYQQALGQGPQFIFQYYREEENGRGNFPPRFSGLQFPNYSSELNVNALELDDSALYLCASSLTGGRAEQYFGPGTRLTVT.

The genes are TRBV28 and TRBJ1-1; 7 positions match TRBD1. This CDR3 comprises 15 residues. J lost 5 bases, V lost 1 base, and 7 bases had no gene match. The V gene's germline CDR1 is MDHEN and CDR2 SYDVKM. CDR3 loop: CASSLSLDRETEAFF. Here the CDR3 DNA reads TGTGCCAGCAGTTTATCCCTCGACAGGGAAACTGAAGCTTTCTTT.

The chain is built from TRBV5-6 and TRBJ1-2; D is uncertain. The CDR3 is 12 amino acids. V was shortened by 1 base and J by 8 bases, with 9 bases between the two germline ends. Germline V lookup: CDR1 SGHDT, CDR2 YYEEEE. The CDR3 protein is CASSLWEGGYTF. As DNA, the CDR3 is TGTGCCAGCAGCTTGTGGGAGGGAGGCTACACCTTC.

The chain links TRBV7-8 to TRBJ1-2; D gene ambiguous. Germline V lookup: CDR1 SGHVS, CDR2 FQNEAQ. Trimming removed 3 bases at V and 8 bases at J, with 10 bases between. CDR3 length equals 12 residues. The CDR3 DNA is TGTGCCAGCAGCTTGCAGGTTGGGGGCTACACCTTC. Its translation: CASSLQVGGYTF.

This clone appeared a few times. The chain couples TRBV5-1 to TRBJ1-3; tentatively, D is TRBD1 (5 bases). This CDR3 comprises 15 residues. Germline V lookup: CDR1 SGHRS, CDR2 YFSETQ. The V end lost 4 bases, the J end lost 0 bases, and 11 bases lay between the germline ends. This chain's CDR3 is CASSPGGSSGNTIYF. The DNA for the CDR3 is TGCGCCAGCAGCCCCGGGGGGTCCTCTGGAAACACCATATATTTT.

The V and J genes are TRBV19 and TRBJ2-3; perhaps TRBD1 as D (5 bases). The V gene lost 6 bases and the J gene lost 2 bases, with 15 bases spanning the gap. CDR3 size: 15 residues. Germline CDR1 LNHDA, CDR2 SQIVND (reference sequence). CDR3 in amino acids: CASSQLGVTTDTQYF. CDR3 coding DNA: TGTGCCAGTAGCCAGTTAGGGGTCACCACAGATACGCAGTATTTT.

The rearrangement links TRBV4-2 to TRBJ1-5, with D perhaps matching TRBD1 (5 bases). The V end was cut by 0 bases, the J end by 2 bases, with 8 bases between. The germline V gene encodes CDR1 LGHNA and CDR2 YNFKEQ. The CDR3 is 15 amino acids. The CDR3 coding sequence is TGTGCCAGCAGCCAAGAGGGGGGAGGCAATCAGCCCCAGCATTTT. Amino acid sequence: CASSQEGGGNQPQHF.

The chain employs TRBV28 and TRBJ2-4; a possible D gene is TRBD1 (5 bases). Trimming took off 4 bases at V and 6 bases at J, with 13 bases between the two ends. The CDR3 spans 14 residues. Germline V gene lookup returns CDR1 MDHEN and CDR2 SYDVKM. The CDR3, as DNA: TGTGCCAGCAGTTCGGGCCTAAGGGGAAACATTCAGTACTTC. It translates to CASSSGLRGNIQYF.

The V call is TRBV7-9, the J call TRBJ1-3; D possibly corresponds to TRBD1 (5 bases). CDR3 length: 15 amino acids. Per germline, CDR1 SEHNR and CDR2 FQNEAQ (reference sequence). Trimming left V 5 bases short and J 0 bases short, with 11 bases between. The CDR3 DNA is TGTGCCAGCAGCCCCCGGGGCAACTCTGGAAACACCATATATTTT. Amino acids: CASSPRGNSGNTIYF.

The chain carries TRBV2 and TRBJ1-5; 12 bases match TRBD1. The V segment lost 6 bases and the J segment 7 bases; nucleotides outside the gene matches: 7. The CDR3 spans 15 residues. CDR1 is SNHLY and CDR2 is FYNNEI in the germline V gene. In DNA, the CDR3 is TGTGCCAGCAGCTCGGGACAGGGGGCGCACCAGCCCCAGCATTTT. It encodes CASSSGQGAHQPQHF. Based on the CDR3 plus reference TRBV2 and TRBJ1-5, the full variable domain is EPEVTQTPSHQVTQMGQEVILRCVPISNHLYFYWYRQILGQKVEFLVSFYNNEISEKSEIFDDQFSVERPDGSNFTLKIRSTKLEDSAMYFCASSSGQGAHQPQHFGDGTRLSIL.

On this clone itself: The DNA is omitted, as the CDR3 cannot be located on it reliably, and the CDR3 follows TCRdb's listing. The V call is TRBV27, the J call TRBJ2-2; the table's D call of TRBD1 was not tested on the DNA. The CDR3 has 19 amino acids, counting both end residues. Germline V gene lookup returns CDR1 MNHEY and CDR2 SMNVEV (reference sequence). The CDR3: CASSFRRGQGGFGAGELFF.

The chain has TRBV28 and TRBJ2-7; D perhaps matches TRBD1 (6 bases). Germline-derived CDR1 and CDR2 are MDHEN and SYDVKM. Trimming removed 3 bases from V and 0 bases from J, with 12 bases in between. There are 15 residues in the CDR3. Written as DNA, the CDR3 is TGTGCCAGCAGTTTCGCCGGGACAAGCTCCTACGAGCAGTACGTC. Protein: CASSFAGTSSYEQYV.

The chain couples TRBV5-4 to TRBJ2-3; D perhaps matches TRBD1 (7 bases). This CDR3 has 14 amino acids. Per the germline V gene, CDR1 is SGHNT and CDR2 is YYREEE (reference sequence). Trimming left V 5 bases short and J 4 bases short, with 14 bases between. The CDR3 reads CASSHTGEADTQYF. CDR3 coding DNA: TGTGCCAGCAGTCATACAGGGGAGGCAGATACGCAGTATTTT.

The chain uses TRBV20-1 and TRBJ1-5, with TRBD1 identical over 7 bases. Germline V gene sequence: CDR1 DFQATT, CDR2 SNEGSKA (reference sequence). CDR3 length equals 14 residues. The V gene end was trimmed by 3 bases and the J gene end by 4 bases; junction bases not matched to a gene: 6. Written as DNA, the CDR3 is TGCAGTGCTAGTCCCCGGGACAGAAATCAGCCCCAGCATTTT. Its translation is CSASPRDRNQPQHF.